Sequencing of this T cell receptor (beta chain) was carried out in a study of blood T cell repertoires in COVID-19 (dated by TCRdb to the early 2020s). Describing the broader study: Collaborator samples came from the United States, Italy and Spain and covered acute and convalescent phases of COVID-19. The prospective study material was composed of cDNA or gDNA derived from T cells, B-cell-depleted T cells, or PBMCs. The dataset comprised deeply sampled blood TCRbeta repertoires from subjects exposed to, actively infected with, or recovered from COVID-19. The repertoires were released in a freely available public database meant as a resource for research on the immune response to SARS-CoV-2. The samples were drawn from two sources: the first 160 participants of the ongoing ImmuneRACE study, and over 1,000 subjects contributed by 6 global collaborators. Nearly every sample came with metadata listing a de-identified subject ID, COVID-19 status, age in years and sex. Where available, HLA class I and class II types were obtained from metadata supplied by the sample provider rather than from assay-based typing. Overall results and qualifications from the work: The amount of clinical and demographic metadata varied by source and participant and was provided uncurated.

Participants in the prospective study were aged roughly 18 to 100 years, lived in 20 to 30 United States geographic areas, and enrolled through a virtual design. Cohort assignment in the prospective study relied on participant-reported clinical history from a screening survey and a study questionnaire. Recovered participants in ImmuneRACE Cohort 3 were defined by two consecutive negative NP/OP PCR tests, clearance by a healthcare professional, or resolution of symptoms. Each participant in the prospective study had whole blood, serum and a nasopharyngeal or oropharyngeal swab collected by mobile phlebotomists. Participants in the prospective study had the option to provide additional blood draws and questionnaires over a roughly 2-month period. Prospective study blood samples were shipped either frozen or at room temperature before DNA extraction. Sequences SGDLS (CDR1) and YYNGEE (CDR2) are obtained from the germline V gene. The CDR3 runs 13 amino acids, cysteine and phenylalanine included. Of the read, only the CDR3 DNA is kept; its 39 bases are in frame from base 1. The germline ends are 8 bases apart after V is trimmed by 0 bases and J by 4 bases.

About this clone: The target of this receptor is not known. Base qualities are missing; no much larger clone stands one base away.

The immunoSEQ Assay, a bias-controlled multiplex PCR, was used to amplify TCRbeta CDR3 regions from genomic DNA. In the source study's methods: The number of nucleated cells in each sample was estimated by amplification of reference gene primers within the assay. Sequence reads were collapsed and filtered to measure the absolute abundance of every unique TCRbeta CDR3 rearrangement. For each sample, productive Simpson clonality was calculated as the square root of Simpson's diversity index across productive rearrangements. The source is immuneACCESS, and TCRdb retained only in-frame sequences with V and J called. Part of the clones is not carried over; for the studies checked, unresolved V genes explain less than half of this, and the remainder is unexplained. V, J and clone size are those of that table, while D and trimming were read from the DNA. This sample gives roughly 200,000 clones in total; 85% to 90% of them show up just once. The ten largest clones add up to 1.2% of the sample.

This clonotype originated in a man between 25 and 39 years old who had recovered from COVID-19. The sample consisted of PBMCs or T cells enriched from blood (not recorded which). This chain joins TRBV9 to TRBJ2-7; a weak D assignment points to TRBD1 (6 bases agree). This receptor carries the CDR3 CASSVEDRYEQYF. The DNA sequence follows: TGTGCCAGCAGCGTAGAGGACAGATACGAGCAGTACTTC.